This T cell receptor (beta chain) was sequenced during a study of cytomegalovirus exposure and HLA in healthy donors. This CDR3 is built from 12 residues. Germline V lookup: CDR1 SEHNR, CDR2 FQNEAQ (reference sequence). V was clipped by 5 bases and J by 6 bases, with 11 bases between them. Assay used: immunoSEQ multiplex PCR; TCRdb lists only in-frame clones, some missing. The table records 110,000 to 150,000 clones, roughly nine tenths of them present only once. Sequencing was carried out using PBMCs. The TCR sequence derives from a man younger than 30 in good health and CMV-seronegative. The genes are TRBV7-9 and TRBJ2-7; possibly TRBD2 for D (6 bases). The CDR3: CASSPRAGEQYF. In DNA, the CDR3 is TGTGCCAGCAGCCCCCGAGCGGGCGAGCAGTACTTC.